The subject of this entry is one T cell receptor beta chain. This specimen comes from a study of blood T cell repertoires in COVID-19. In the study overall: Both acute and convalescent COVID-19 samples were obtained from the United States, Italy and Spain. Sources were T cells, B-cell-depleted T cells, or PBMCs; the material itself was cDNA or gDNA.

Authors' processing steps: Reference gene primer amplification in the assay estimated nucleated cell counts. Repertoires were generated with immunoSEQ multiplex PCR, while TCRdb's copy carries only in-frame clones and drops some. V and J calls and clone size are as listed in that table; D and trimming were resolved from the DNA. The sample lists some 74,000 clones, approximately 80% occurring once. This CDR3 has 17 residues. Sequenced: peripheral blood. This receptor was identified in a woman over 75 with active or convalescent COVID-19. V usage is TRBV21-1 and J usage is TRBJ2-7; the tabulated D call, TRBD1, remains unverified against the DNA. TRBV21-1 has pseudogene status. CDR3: CASSAGTGLLRYYEQYF. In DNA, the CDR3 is TGTGCCAGCAGCGCAGGGACAGGGCTTCTCCGCTACTACGAGCAGTACTTC.